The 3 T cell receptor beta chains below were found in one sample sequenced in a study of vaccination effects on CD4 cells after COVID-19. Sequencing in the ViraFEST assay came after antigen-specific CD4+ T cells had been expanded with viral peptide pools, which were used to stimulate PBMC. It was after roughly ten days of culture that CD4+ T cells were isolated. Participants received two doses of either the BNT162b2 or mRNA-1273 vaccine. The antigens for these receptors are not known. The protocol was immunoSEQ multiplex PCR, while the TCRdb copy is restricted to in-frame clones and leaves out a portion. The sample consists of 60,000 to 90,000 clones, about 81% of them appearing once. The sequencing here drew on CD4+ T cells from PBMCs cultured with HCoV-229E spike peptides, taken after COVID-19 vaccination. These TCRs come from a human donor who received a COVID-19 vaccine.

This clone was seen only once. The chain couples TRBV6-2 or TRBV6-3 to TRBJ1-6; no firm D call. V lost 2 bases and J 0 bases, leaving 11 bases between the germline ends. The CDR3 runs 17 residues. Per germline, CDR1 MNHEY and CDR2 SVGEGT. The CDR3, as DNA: TGTGCCAGCAGTTACGCCCAGGAGAGCTCCTATAATTCACCCCTCCACTTT. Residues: CASSYAQESSYNSPLHF.

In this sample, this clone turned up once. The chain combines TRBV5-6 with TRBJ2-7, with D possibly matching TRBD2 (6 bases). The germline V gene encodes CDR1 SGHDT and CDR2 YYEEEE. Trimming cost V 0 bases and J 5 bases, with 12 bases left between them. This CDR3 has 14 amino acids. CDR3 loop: CASSLAGGTHEQYV. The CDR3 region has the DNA TGTGCCAGCAGCTTGGCCGGAGGGACCCACGAGCAGTACGTC.

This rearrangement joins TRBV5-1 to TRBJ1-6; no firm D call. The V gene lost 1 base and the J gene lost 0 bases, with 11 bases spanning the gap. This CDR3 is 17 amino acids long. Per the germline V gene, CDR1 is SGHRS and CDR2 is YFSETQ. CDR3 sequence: CASSLFGLSSYNSPLHF. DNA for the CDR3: TGCGCCAGCAGCTTGTTCGGCCTCAGCTCCTATAATTCACCCCTCCACTTT.